The subject of this entry is one TCR beta chain. The antigen is not known. Clones were read by immunoSEQ multiplex PCR, and TCRdb kept only the in-frame ones, dropping some. This sample has about 14,000 clones, with over 65% found just once. The data were taken from a study of lymphopenia after photon versus proton radiotherapy. General study findings and limits: A bigger post-nadir fall in TCR diversity correlated inversely with survival time in deceased patients. After lymphocyte nadir, photon-treated repertoires showed oligoclonal expansion, especially CD8+ Temra. Relative stability marked proton patients; photon patients lost diversity and naive cells.

Germline CDR1 GTSNPN, CDR2 SVGIG (reference sequence). V lost 1 base and J lost 3, with 10 bases in between. The length of the CDR3 is 13 residues. The source of this sequence is a man in his fifties or sixties with gastric cancer. The rearrangement uses TRBV30 and TRBJ2-7; no firm D call. Sample: peripheral blood, taken from a patient treated with photon-based radiotherapy. CDR3 protein: CAWSGTDHYEQYF. The CDR3, as DNA: TGTGCCTGGAGTGGTACCGACCACTACGAGCAGTACTTC.